The text below deals with one T cell receptor beta chain. These data come from a study of blood T cell repertoires in COVID-19. The assay was immunoSEQ multiplex PCR, and TCRdb's table has in-frame clones only and misses some. The sample shows roughly 70,000 clones, roughly nine tenths of them seen only once. The J segment lost 4 bases and the V segment lost 6 bases, leaving 6 bases of the junction unmatched. CDR3 size: 14 residues. Germline CDR1 reads SNHLY; CDR2 reads FYNNEI. This receptor was taken from a man aged 50-59 years with acute or convalescent COVID-19. The rearrangement joins TRBV2 to TRBJ1-1; the match to TRBD1 covers 9 bases. The specimen was peripheral blood. CDR3 DNA sequence: TGTGCCAGCAGATGGACAGGGGCGCGCACTGAAGCTTTCTTT. It encodes CASRWTGARTEAFF.